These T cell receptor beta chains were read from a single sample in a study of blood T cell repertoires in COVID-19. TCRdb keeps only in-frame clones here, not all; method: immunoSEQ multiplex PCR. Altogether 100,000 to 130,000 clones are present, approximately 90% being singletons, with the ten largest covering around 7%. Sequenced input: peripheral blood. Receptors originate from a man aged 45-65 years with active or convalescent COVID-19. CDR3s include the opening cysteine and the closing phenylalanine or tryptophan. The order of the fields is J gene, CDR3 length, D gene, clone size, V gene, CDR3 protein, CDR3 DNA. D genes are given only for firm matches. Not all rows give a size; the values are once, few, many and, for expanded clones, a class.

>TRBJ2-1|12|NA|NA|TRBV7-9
CASSREGSEQFF
TGTGCCAGCAGCCGGGAAGGAAGTGAGCAGTTCTTC
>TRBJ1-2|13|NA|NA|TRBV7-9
CASSQGKDYGYTF
TGTGCCAGCAGCCAGGGGAAAGACTATGGCTACACCTTC
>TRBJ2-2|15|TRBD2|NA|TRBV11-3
CASSGLAGVTGELFF
TGTGCCAGCAGCGGACTAGCGGGAGTAACCGGGGAGCTGTTTTTT
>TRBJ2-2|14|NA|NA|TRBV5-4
CASSLEKAAGELFF
TGTGCCAGCAGCTTGGAGAAGGCGGCCGGGGAGCTGTTTTTT
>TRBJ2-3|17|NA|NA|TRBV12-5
CASGLGEIAPSTDTQYF
TGTGCTAGTGGTCTCGGGGAGATAGCGCCTAGCACAGATACGCAGTATTTT
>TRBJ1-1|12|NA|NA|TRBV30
CAWSFSPLEAFF
TGTGCCTGGTCATTTAGTCCACTTGAAGCTTTCTTT
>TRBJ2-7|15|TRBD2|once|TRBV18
CASSPPASGSYEQYF
TGTGCCAGCTCACCACCGGCTAGCGGCTCCTACGAGCAGTACTTC
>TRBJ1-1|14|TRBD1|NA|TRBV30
CAWRSGGRRTEAFF
TGTGCCTGGAGATCAGGGGGCAGGCGGACTGAAGCTTTCTTT
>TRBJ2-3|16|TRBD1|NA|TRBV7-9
CASSLSTGGQPDTQYF
TGTGCCAGCAGCTTAAGTACAGGGGGTCAACCGGATACGCAGTATTTT
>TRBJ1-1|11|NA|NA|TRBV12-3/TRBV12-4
CASSLFREAFF
TGTGCCAGCAGTTTGTTCAGAGAAGCTTTCTTT
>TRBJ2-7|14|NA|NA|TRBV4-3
CASSQGWQSYEQYF
TGCGCCAGCAGCCAAGGTTGGCAATCCTACGAGCAGTACTTC
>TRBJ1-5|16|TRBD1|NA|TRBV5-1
CASSLGEAGGNQPQHF
TGCGCCAGCAGCTTGGGAGAGGCAGGGGGGAATCAGCCCCAGCATTTT
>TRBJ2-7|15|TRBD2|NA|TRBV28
CASSYLAGLSYEQYF
TGTGCCAGCAGCTACCTAGCGGGCCTTTCCTACGAGCAGTACTTC
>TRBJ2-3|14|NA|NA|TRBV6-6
CASSYWQGQDTQYF
TGTGCCAGCAGTTACTGGCAGGGACAAGATACGCAGTATTTT
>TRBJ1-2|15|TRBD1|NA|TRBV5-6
CASSGGLQGAYGYTF
TGTGCCAGCAGTGGCGGACTACAGGGGGCTTATGGCTACACCTTC
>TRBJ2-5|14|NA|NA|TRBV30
CAWSAWRGGETQYF
TGTGCCTGGAGTGCATGGCGGGGCGGGGAGACCCAGTACTTC
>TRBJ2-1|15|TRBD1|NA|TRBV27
CASRFDRESYNEQFF
TGTGCCAGCCGTTTCGACAGGGAGTCCTACAATGAGCAGTTCTTC
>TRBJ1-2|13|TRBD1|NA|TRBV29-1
CSVELDREEGYTF
TGCAGCGTTGAATTGGACAGGGAGGAGGGCTACACCTTC
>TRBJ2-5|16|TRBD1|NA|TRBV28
CASSFTGQGARETQYF
TGTGCCAGCAGTTTCACGGGACAGGGAGCGAGAGAGACCCAGTACTTC
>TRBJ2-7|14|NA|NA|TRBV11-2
CASSFGTFTYEQYF
TGTGCCAGCAGCTTTGGGACATTCACCTACGAGCAGTACTTC
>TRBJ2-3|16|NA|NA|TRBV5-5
CASSYHRPLPTDTQYF
TGTGCCAGCAGCTATCACAGACCTCTTCCCACAGATACGCAGTATTTT
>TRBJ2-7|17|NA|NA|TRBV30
CAWRQPGWGGVNYEQYF
TGTGCCTGGAGGCAACCAGGGTGGGGGGGCGTTAATTACGAGCAGTACTTC
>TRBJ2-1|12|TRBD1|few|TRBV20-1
CSASKSRQGQFF
TGCAGTGCTAGTAAATCCCGACAGGGGCAGTTCTTC
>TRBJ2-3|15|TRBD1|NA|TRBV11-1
CASSPGTVNTDTQYF
TGTGCCAGCAGCCCCGGGACAGTCAACACAGATACGCAGTATTTT
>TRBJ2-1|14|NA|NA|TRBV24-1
CATSVAGSYNEQFF
TGTGCCACCAGTGTGGCGGGCTCCTACAATGAGCAGTTCTTC
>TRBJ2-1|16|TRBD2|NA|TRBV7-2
CASSLVLAGVRSEQFF
TGTGCCAGCAGCTTAGTCTTAGCGGGAGTTCGTAGTGAGCAGTTCTTC
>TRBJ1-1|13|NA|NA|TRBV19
CASSMQGFTEAFF
TGTGCCAGTAGTATGCAGGGTTTCACTGAAGCTTTCTTT
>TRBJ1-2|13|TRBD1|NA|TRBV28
CASSLTGGDGYTF
TGTGCCAGCAGTTTGACAGGGGGAGATGGCTACACCTTC
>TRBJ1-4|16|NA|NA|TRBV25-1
CASRDDRLTTNEKLFF
TGTGCCAGCAGAGATGACAGATTAACAACTAATGAAAAACTGTTTTTT
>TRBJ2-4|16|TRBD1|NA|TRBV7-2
CASSPRRYDRVNIQYF
TGTGCCAGCAGCCCCAGACGATACGACAGGGTAAACATTCAGTACTTC
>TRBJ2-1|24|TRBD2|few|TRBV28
CASSSSPRAGVVGLAGGLYNEQFF
TGTGCCAGCAGTTCCTCGCCTAGGGCAGGGGTTGTCGGACTAGCGGGAGGCCTTTACAATGAGCAGTTCTTC
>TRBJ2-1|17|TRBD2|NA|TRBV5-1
CASSLGTSGYSYNEQFF
TGCGCCAGCAGCTTGGGGACTAGCGGGTACTCCTACAATGAGCAGTTCTTC
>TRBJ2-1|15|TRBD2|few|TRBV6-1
CASSEEAGGYNEQFF
TGTGCCAGCAGTGAGGAGGCGGGAGGCTACAATGAGCAGTTCTTC
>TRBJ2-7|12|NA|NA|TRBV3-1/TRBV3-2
CASSHPNYEQYF
TGTGCCAGCAGCCACCCCAACTACGAGCAGTACTTC
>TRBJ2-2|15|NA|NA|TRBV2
CASSLRTGNVGELFF
TGTGCCAGCAGCCTTAGGACGGGGAACGTCGGGGAGCTGTTTTTT
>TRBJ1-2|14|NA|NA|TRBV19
CASYGYRQSRGYTF
TGTGCCAGTTATGGATACAGGCAGTCCCGGGGCTACACCTTC
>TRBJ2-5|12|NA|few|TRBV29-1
CSAYLVRETQYF
TGCAGCGCGTATCTAGTTCGCGAGACCCAGTACTTC
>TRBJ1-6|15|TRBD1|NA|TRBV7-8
CASSTSRGRNSPLHF
TGTGCCAGCAGCACCAGCAGGGGGAGGAATTCACCCCTCCACTTT
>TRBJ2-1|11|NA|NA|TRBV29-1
CSAAGYNEQFF
TGCAGCGCCGCAGGGTACAATGAGCAGTTCTTC
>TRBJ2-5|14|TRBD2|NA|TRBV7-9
CASSAREGGETQYF
TGTGCCAGCAGCGCCCGGGAGGGTGGAGAGACCCAGTACTTC
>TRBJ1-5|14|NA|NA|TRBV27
CASSLDGARQPQHF
TGTGCCAGCAGTTTAGATGGGGCTAGGCAGCCCCAGCATTTT
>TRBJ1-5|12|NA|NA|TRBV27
CASTSSGQPQHF
TGTGCCAGCACGTCTAGTGGACAGCCCCAGCATTTT
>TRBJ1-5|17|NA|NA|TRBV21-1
CASSKGDPFNYNQPQHF
TGTGCCAGCAGCAAAGGTGACCCCTTTAACTACAATCAGCCCCAGCATTTT
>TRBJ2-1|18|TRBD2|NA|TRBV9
CASSVLAGGPSTYNEQFF
TGTGCCAGCAGCGTACTAGCGGGAGGTCCATCAACCTACAATGAGCAGTTCTTC
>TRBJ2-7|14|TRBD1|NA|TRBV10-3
CAITQGTVSYEQYF
TGTGCCATCACCCAGGGGACAGTCAGTTACGAGCAGTACTTC
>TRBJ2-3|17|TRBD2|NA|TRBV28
CASSLLASGPSTDTQYF
TGTGCCAGCAGTTTACTGGCTAGCGGGCCTAGCACAGATACGCAGTATTTT
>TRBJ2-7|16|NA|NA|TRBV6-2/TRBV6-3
CASSYSGLRRVYEQYF
TGTGCCAGCAGTTACTCTGGACTAAGGAGGGTATACGAGCAGTACTTC
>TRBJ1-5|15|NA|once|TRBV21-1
CASSKSRPEGQPQHF
TGTGCCAGCAGCAAAAGCAGGCCGGAGGGTCAGCCCCAGCATTTT
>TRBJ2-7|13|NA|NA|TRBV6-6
CASSPSGDHEQYF
TGTGCCAGCAGCCCGTCGGGGGACCACGAGCAGTACTTC
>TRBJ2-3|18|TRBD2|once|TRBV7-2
CASSLDLAGSGRIDTQYF
TGTGCCAGCAGCTTAGACCTCGCGGGTAGCGGGCGGATAGATACGCAGTATTTT